This passage covers 10 T cell receptor beta chains from one sample sequenced in a study of cytomegalovirus exposure and HLA in healthy donors. In the PCR, 60 Vbeta and 13 Jbeta primers were used. TCRdb's table, derived via immunoSEQ multiplex PCR, lists solely in-frame clones and lacks some. Among around 53,000 clones listed, roughly 79% were seen once. The sequencing input was PBMCs. These receptors all stem from a man aged 45 to 65 in good health and CMV-seronegative.

The CDR3 nucleotides read TGTGCCAGCAGCTTGGGACAGGGGGCCAGGAGGCAGTACTTC. This translates into CASSLGQGARRQYF. The gene calls are TRBV5-4 and TRBJ2-7; 10 bases fit TRBD1. There are 14 residues in the CDR3. Germline V gene sequence: CDR1 SGHNT, CDR2 YYREEE (reference sequence). With V trimmed by 0 bases and J by 9 bases, 6 bases remained unmatched.

This chain uses TRBV6-5 with TRBJ1-2; 8 positions match TRBD1. Germline values: CDR1 MNHEY, CDR2 SVGAGI. The CDR3 is 14 residues long. V was clipped by 2 bases and J by 6 bases; unmatched bases: 5. The CDR3 here is CASSYRRTGNGYTF. Here the CDR3 DNA reads TGTGCCAGCAGTTACCGAAGGACAGGGAATGGCTACACCTTC.

This chain joins TRBV7-9 and TRBJ2-7; D is uncertain. V lost 4 bases to trimming and J lost 2 bases, with 3 bases between them. This CDR3 has 11 amino acids. Germline V gene sequence: CDR1 SEHNR, CDR2 FQNEAQ (reference sequence). Written as DNA, the CDR3 is TGTGCCAGCAGCTCAGCCTACGAGCAGTACTTC. Encoded protein: CASSSAYEQYF.

The V gene is TRBV30, the J gene TRBJ1-4; no reliable D call. There are 15 residues in the CDR3. Deletions cut 0 bases from V and 6 bases from J, with 14 bases between. Germline CDR1 and CDR2: GTSNPN and SVGIG (reference sequence). CDR3 region: CAWSVKGVGYEKLFF. For the CDR3, the DNA is TGTGCCTGGAGTGTAAAGGGAGTTGGGTATGAAAAACTGTTTTTT.

This chain connects TRBV6-5 to TRBJ2-7; the D gene is possibly TRBD1 (8 bases). The germline V gene encodes CDR1 MNHEY and CDR2 SVGAGI. CDR3 size: 13 residues. Trimming left V 5 bases short and J 9 bases short, with 17 bases between. CDR3 residues: CASSAAGDRMQYF. In DNA, the CDR3 is TGTGCCAGCAGTGCCGCGGGGGACAGGATGCAGTACTTC.

The chain combines TRBV19 with TRBJ2-5, with a possible D match to TRBD1 (7 bases). The CDR3 has 16 residues. The V gene lost 5 bases and the J gene lost 5 bases, with 21 bases spanning the gap. CDR1 and CDR2 from the germline V gene are LNHDA and SQIVND (reference sequence). The CDR3 spells CASSPRWQGGMETQYF. CDR3 sequence (DNA): TGTGCCAGTAGTCCTCGGTGGCAGGGGGGTATGGAGACCCAGTACTTC.

This clone was seen just once. The V gene is TRBV15, the J gene TRBJ1-4, with TRBD1 matching over 10 bases. With 3 bases clipped from V and 7 bases from J, the junction kept 5 bases outside the gene matches. Germline CDR1 is LNHNV and CDR2 is YYDKDF (reference sequence). The CDR3 loop spans 15 amino acids. The CDR3 spells CATSSPGQGSEKLFF. The CDR3 DNA follows: TGTGCCACCAGCAGTCCGGGACAGGGGAGTGAAAAACTGTTTTTT. Looking up the rest from reference TRBV15 and TRBJ1-4 gives the full variable domain: DAMVIQNPRYQVTQFGKPVTLSCSQTLNHNVMYWYQQKSSQAPKLLFHYYDKDFNNEADTPDNFQSRRPNTSFCFLDIRSPGLGDTAMYLCATSSPGQGSEKLFFGSGTQLSVL.

The table lists this clone with a count of one. The CDR3 reads CASSLAQSVYNEQFF. The CDR3, as DNA: TGTGCCAGCAGCTTAGCGCAGTCCGTCTACAATGAGCAGTTCTTC. The V call is TRBV7-6, the J call TRBJ2-1; unclear D gene. The CDR3 sequence is 15 residues long. The V end lost 0 bases, the J end lost 3 bases, and 9 bases lay between the germline ends. The germline V gene has CDR1 SGHVS and CDR2 FNYEAQ. Complete variable domain (other parts from reference TRBV7-6 and TRBJ2-1): GAGVSQSPRYKVTKRGQDVALRCDPISGHVSLYWYRQALGQGPEFLTYFNYEAQQDKSGLPNDRFSAERPEGSISTLTIQRTEQRDSAMYRCASSLAQSVYNEQFFGPGTRLTVL.

The V gene is TRBV6-5, the J gene TRBJ2-1; possibly TRBD2 for D (5 bases). The CDR3 is 12 residues long. Germline values: CDR1 MNHEY, CDR2 SVGAGI. Trimming pared 4 bases from V and 9 bases from J, leaving 10 bases between. The CDR3 loop reads CASSSSRGEQFF. The CDR3 nucleotides are TGTGCCAGCAGTTCGTCTCGGGGTGAGCAGTTCTTC.

The chain carries TRBV6-5 and TRBJ2-7, with D tentatively TRBD1 (6 bases). Trimming cost V 4 bases and J 5 bases, with 15 bases left between them. The CDR3 length is 14 residues. Germline CDR1 and CDR2: MNHEY and SVGAGI. In nucleotides, the CDR3 is TGTGCCAGCAGTTCCACAGGGATTAGGAACGAGCAGTACTTC. Translation: CASSSTGIRNEQYF.